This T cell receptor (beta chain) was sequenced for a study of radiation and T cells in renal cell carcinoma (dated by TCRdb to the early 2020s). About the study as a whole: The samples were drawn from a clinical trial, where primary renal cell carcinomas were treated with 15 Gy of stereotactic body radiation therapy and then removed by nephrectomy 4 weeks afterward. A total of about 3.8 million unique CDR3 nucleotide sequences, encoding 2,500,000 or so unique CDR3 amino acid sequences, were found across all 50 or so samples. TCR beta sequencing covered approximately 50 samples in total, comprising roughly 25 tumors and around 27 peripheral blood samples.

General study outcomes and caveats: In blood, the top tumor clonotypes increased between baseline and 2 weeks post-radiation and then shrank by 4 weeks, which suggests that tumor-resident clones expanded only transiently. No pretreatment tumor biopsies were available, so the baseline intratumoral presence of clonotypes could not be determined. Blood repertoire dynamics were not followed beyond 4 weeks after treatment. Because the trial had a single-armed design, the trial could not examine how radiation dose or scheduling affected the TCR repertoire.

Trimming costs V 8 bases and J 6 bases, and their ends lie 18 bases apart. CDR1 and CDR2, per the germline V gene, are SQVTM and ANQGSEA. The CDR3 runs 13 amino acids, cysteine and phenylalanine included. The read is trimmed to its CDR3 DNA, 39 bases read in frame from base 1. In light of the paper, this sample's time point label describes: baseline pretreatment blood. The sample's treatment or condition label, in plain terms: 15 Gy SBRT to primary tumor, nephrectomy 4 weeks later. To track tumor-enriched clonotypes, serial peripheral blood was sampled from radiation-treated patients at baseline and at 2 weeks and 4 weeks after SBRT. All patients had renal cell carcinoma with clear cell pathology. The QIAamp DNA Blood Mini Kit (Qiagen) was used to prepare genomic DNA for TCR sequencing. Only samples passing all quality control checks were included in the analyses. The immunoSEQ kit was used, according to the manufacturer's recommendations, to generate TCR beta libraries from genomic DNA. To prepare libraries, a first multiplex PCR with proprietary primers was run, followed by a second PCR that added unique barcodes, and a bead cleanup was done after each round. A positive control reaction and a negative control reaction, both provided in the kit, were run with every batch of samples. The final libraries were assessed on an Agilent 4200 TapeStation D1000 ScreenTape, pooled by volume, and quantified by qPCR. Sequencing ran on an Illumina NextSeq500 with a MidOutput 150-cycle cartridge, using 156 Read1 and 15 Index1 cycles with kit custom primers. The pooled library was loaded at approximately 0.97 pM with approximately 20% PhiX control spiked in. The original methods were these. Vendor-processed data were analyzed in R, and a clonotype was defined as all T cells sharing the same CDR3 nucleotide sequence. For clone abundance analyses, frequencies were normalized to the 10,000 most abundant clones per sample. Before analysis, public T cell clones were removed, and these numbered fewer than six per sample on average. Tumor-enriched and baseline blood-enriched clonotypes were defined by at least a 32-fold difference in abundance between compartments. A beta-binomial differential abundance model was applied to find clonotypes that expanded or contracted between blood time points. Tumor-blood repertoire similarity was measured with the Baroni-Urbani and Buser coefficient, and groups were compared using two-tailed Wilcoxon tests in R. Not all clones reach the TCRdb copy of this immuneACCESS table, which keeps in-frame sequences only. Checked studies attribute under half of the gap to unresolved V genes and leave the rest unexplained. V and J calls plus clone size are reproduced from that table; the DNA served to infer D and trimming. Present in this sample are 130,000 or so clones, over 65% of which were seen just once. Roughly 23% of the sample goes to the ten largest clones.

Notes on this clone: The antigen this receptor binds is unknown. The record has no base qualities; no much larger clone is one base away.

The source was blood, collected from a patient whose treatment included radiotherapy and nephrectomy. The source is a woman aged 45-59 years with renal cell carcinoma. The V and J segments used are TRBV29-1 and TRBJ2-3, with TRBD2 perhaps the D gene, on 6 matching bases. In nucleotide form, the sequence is TGCAGCTCAAGGGGAGGTGGGGGGGATACGCAGTATTTT. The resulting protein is CSSRGGGGDTQYF.